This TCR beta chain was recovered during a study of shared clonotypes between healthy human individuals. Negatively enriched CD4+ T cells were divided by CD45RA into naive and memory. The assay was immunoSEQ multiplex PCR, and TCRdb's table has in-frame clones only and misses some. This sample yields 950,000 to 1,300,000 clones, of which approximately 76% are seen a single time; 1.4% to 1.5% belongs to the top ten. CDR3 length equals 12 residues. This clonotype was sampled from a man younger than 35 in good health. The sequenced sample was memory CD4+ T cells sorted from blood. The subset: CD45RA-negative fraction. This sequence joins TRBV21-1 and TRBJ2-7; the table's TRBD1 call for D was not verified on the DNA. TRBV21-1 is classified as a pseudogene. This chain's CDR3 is CASSKGRQGKYF. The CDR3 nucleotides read TGTGCCAGCAGCAAGGGGCGACAGGGGAAGTACTTC.